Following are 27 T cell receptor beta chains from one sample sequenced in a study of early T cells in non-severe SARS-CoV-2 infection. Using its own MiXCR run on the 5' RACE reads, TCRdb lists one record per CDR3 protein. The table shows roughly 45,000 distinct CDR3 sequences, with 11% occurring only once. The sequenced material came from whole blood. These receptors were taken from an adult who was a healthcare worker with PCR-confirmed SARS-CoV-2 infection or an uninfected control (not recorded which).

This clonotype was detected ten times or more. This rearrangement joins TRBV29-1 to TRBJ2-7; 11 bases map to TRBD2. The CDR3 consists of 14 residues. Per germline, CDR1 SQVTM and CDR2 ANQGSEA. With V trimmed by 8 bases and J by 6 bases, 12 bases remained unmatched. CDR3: CSTVETSGMGEQYF. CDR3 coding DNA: TGCAGCACCGTTGAGACTAGCGGGATGGGCGAGCAGTACTTC.

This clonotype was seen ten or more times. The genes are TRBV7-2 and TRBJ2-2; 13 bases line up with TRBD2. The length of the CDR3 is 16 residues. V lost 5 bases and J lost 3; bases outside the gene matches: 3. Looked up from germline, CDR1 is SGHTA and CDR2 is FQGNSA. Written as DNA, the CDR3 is TGTGCCAGCAGCGCCGGACTAGCGGGAGACACCGGGGAGCTGTTTTTT. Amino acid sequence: CASSAGLAGDTGELFF.

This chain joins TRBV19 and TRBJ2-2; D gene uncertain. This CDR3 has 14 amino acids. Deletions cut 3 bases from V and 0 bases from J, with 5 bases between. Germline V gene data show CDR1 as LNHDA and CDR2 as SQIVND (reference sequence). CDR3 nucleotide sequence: TGTGCCAGTAGTATGGGCTCGAACACCGGGGAGCTGTTTTTT. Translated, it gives CASSMGSNTGELFF.

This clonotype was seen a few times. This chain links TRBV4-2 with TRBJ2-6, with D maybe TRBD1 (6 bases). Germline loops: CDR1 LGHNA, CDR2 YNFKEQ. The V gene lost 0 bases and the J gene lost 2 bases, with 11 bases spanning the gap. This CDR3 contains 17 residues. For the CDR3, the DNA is TGTGCCAGCAGCCAAGACCCAACAGGGACTGGGGCCAACGTCCTGACTTTC. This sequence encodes CASSQDPTGTGANVLTF.

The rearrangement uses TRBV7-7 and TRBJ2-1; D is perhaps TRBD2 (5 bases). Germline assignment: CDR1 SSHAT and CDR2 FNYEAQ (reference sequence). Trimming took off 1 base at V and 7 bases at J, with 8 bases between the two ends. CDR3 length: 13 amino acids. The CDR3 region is CASSLDRENEQFF. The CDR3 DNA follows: TGTGCCAGCAGCTTAGATAGGGAGAATGAGCAGTTCTTC.

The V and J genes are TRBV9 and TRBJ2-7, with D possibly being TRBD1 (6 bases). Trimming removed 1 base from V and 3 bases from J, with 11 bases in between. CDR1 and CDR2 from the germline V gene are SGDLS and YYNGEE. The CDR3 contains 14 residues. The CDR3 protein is CASSVTGSGYEQYF. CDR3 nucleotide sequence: TGTGCCAGCAGCGTAACAGGGTCCGGCTACGAGCAGTACTTC.

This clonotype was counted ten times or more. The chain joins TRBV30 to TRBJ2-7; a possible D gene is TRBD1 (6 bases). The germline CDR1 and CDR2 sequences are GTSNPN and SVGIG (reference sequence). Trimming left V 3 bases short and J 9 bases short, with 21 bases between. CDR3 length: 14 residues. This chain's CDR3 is CAWSAGTRSVLQYF. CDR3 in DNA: TGTGCCTGGAGCGCCGGGACACGCTCGGTCCTGCAGTACTTC.

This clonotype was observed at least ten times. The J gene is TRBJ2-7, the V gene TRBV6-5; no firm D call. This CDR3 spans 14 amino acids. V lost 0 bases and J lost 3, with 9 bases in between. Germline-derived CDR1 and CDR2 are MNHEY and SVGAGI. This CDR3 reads CASSYSTANYEQYF. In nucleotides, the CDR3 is TGTGCCAGCAGTTACTCGACGGCAAACTACGAGCAGTACTTC.

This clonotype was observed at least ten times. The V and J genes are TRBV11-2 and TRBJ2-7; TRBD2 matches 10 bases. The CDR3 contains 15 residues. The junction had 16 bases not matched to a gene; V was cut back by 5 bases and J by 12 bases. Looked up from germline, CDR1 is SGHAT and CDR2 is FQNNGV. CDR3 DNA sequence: TGTGCCAGCAGCGCGACCCTAGCGGGAGCCGGAATACGGTACTTC. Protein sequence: CASSATLAGAGIRYF.

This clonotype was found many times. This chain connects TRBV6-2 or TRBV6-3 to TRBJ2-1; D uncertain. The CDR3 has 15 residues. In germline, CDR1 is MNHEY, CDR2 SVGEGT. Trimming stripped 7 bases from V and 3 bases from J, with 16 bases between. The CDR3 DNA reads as TGTGCCAGCACCCTAAGTGGCCCCCACTACAATGAGCAGTTCTTC. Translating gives CASTLSGPHYNEQFF.

CDR3 in DNA: TGCAGTGCTAACAGGGGACACAATGAGCAGTTCTTC. Protein: CSANRGHNEQFF. This chain joins TRBV20-1 and TRBJ2-1, with 7 bases fitting TRBD1. This CDR3 has 12 amino acids. Per germline, CDR1 DFQATT and CDR2 SNEGSKA (reference sequence). J gave up 5 bases and V 4 bases, and 2 bases lay outside the gene matches.

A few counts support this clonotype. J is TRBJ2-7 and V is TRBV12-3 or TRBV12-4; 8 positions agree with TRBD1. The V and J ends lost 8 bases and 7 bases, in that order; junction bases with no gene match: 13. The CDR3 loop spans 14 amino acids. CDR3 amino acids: CASSRDRSLREQYF. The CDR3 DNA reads TGTGCCAGCTCCCGGGACAGGAGCCTTAGGGAGCAGTACTTC.

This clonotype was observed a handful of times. The DNA for the CDR3 is TGTGCCAGCAGGACAGGGGTTAGGTCCTACAATGAGCAGTTCTTC. Its translation: CASRTGVRSYNEQFF. The genes are TRBV7-2 and TRBJ2-1, with 8 bases fitting TRBD1. The V gene end was trimmed by 6 bases and the J gene end by 1 base; junction bases not matched to a gene: 5. The CDR3 length is 15 residues. Looked up from germline, CDR1 is SGHTA and CDR2 is FQGNSA.

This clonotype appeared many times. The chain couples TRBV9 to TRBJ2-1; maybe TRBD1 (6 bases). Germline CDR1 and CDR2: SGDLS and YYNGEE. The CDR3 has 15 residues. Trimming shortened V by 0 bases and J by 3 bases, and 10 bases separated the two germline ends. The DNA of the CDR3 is TGTGCCAGCAGCGTAGAAGGGGGTAGCTACAATGAGCAGTTCTTC. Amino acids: CASSVEGGSYNEQFF.

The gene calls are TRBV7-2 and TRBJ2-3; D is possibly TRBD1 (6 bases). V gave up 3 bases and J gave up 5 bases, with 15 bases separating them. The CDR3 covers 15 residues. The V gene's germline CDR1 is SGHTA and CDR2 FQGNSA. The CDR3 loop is CASSLALRGGDTQYF. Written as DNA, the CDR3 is TGTGCCAGCAGCTTGGCGTTAAGAGGGGGAGATACGCAGTATTTT.

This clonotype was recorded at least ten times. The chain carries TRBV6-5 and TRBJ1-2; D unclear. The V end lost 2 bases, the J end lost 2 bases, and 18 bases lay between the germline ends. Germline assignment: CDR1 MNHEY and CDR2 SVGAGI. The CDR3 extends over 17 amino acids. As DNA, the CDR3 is TGTGCCAGCAGTTACACCAATAAGCCGGGGATCAACTATGGCTACACCTTC. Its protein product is CASSYTNKPGINYGYTF.

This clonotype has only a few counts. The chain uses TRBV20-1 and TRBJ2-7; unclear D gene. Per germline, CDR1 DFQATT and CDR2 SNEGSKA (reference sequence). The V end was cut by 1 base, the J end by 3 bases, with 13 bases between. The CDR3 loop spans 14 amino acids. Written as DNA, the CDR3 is TGCAGTGCTAGAGTGGGCCTGCCCCACTACGAGCAGTACTTC. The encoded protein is CSARVGLPHYEQYF.

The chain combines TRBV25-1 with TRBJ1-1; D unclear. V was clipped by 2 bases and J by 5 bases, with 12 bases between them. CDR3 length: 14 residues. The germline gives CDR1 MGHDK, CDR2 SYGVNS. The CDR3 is CASSEIGPGTEAFF. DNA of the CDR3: TGTGCCAGCAGTGAAATAGGACCCGGGACTGAAGCTTTCTTT.

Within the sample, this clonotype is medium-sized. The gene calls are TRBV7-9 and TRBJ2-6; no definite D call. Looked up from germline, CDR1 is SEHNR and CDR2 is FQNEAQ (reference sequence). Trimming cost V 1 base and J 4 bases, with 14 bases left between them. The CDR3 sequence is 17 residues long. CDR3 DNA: TGTGCCAGCAGCTTAGTTCAGAGTTTGTGGGGGGCCAACGTCCTGACTTTC. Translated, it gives CASSLVQSLWGANVLTF.

The CDR3 DNA sequence: TGCAGCGTCGTTAATGCTGGAAACACCATATATTTT. It is translated as CSVVNAGNTIYF. V and J are TRBV29-1 and TRBJ1-3; D unresolved. Per the germline V gene, CDR1 is SQVTM and CDR2 is ANQGSEA. This CDR3 is built from 12 residues. V shed 6 bases and J shed 2 bases, with 8 bases lying between them.

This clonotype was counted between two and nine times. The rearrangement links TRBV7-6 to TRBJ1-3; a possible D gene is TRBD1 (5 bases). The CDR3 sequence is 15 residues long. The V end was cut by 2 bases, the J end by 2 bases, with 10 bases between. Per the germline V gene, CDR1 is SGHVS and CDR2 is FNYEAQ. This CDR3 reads CASSLTGPPGNTIYF. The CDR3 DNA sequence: TGTGCCAGCAGCTTAACAGGACCCCCTGGAAACACCATATATTTT.

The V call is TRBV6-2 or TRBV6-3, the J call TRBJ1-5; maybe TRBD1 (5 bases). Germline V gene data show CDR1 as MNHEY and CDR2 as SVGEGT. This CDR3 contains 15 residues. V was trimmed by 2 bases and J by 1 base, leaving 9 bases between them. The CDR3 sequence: CASSYGGGSNQPQHF. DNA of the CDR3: TGTGCCAGCAGTTACGGGGGGGGAAGCAATCAGCCCCAGCATTTT.

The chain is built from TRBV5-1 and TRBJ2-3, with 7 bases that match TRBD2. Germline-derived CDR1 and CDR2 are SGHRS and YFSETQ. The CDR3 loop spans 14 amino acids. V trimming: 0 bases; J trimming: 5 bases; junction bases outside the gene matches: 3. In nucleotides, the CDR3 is TGCGCCAGCAGCTTGGGCGGGGGAGGAGATACGCAGTATTTT. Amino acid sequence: CASSLGGGGDTQYF.

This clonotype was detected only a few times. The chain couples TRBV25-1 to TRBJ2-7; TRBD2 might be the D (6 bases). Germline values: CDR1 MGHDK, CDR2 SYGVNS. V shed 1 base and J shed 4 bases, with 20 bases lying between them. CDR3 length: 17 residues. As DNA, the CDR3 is TGTGCCAGCAGTGAATTGGGGGGTATAGAATCAGTTTACGAGCAGTACTTC. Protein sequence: CASSELGGIESVYEQYF.

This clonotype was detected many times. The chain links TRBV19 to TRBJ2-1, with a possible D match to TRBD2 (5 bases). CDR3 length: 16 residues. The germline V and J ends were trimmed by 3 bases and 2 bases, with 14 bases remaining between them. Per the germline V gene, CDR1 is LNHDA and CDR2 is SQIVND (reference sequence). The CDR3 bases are TGTGCCAGTAGTATCGGGCGGGTCGTAACCTACAATGAGCAGTTCTTC. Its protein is CASSIGRVVTYNEQFF.

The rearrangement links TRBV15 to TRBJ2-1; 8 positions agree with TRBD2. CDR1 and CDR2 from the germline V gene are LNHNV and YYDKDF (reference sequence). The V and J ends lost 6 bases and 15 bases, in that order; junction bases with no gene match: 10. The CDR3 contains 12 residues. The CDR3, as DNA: TGTGCCACCAGAAAAGGGAGCGGGAGCTTGTTCTTC. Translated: CATRKGSGSLFF.

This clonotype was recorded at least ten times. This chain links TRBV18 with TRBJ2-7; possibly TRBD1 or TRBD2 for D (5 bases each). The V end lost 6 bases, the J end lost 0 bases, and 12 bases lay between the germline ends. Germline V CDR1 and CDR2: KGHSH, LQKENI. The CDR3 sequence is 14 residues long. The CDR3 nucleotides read TGTGCCAGCTCCGGGGCAGCTAACTCCTACGAGCAGTACTTC. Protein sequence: CASSGAANSYEQYF.